This T cell receptor (beta chain) was identified during a study of T cell repertoires in cytomegalovirus infection. Study information: Indications of both CMV infection and matching HLA type were provided by public TCR beta signatures. General observations from the study: HLA-C-restricted CMV-specific TCR beta clonotypes were dominant in the ex vivo response. Cumulated frequencies of public TCR beta families served to identify carriers of CMV plus the relevant HLA.

MiXCR was run by TCRdb on the reads, yielding one entry per CDR3 protein. The data show hundreds of thousands of distinct CDR3 sequences, 15% to 20% seen once. V lost 7 bases and J 1 base, leaving 13 bases between the germline ends. The CDR3 length is 14 residues. At least ten counts were recorded for this clonotype. Its antigen remains unidentified. Input material: PBMCs. This chain joins TRBV12-3 or TRBV12-4 and TRBJ1-1; D is uncertain. The TCR sequence derives from a human donor in good health (CMV status not recorded). Some clones in this sample may be carry-over from other donors' samples. The CDR3 coding sequence is TGTGCCAGCACCCCAGACGGGCAGAACACTGAAGCTTTCTTT. Its translation: CASTPDGQNTEAFF.